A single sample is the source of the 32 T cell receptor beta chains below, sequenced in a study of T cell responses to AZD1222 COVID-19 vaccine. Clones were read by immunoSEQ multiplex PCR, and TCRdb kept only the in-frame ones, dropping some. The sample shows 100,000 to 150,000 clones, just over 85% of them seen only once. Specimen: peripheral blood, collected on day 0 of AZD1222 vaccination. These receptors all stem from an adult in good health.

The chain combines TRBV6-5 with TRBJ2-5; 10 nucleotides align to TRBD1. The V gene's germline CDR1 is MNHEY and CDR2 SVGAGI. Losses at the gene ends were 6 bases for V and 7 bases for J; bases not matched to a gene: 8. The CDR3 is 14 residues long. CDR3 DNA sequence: TGTGCCAGCAGCACTGACAGGGGGCAGGGGACCCAGTACTTC. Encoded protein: CASSTDRGQGTQYF.

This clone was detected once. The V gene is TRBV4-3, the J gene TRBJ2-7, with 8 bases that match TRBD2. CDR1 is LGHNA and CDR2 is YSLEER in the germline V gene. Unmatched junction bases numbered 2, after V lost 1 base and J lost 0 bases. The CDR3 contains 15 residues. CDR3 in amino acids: CASSQGLAGSYEQYF. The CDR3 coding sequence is TGCGCCAGCAGCCAAGGGCTAGCGGGCTCCTACGAGCAGTACTTC.

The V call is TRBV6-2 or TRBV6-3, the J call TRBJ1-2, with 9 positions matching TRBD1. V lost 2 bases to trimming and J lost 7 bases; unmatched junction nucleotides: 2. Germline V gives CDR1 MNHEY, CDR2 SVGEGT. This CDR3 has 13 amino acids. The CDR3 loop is CASSYVTGGGYTF. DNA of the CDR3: TGTGCCAGCAGTTACGTGACAGGGGGTGGCTACACCTTC.

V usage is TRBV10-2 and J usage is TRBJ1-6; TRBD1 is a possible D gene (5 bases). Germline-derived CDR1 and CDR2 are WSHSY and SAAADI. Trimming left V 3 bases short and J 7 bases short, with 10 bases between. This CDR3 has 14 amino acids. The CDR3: CASSESGGNSPLHF. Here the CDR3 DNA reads TGCGCCAGCAGTGAATCTGGGGGGAATTCACCCCTCCACTTT.

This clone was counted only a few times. CDR3 loop: CASRTTGGQQPQHF. The CDR3 bases are TGTGCCAGCAGGACAACAGGGGGCCAACAGCCCCAGCATTTT. This rearrangement joins TRBV2 to TRBJ1-5; 9 bases are a match to TRBD1. Germline V gene lookup returns CDR1 SNHLY and CDR2 FYNNEI. The CDR3 is 14 residues long. V shed 6 bases and J 7 bases; nucleotides not matched to a gene: 7.

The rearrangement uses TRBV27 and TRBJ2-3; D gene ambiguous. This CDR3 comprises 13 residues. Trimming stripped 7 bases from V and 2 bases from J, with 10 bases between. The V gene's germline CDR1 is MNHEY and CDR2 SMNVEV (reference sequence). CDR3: CASMDGDTDTQYF. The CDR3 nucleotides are TGTGCCAGCATGGACGGAGACACAGATACGCAGTATTTT.

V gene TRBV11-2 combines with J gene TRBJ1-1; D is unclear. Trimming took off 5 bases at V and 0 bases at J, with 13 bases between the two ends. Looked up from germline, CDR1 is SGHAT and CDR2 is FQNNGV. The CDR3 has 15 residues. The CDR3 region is CASSPWLALNTEAFF. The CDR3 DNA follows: TGTGCCAGCAGCCCCTGGTTGGCCCTGAACACTGAAGCTTTCTTT. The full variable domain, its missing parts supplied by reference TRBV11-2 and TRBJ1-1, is EAGVAQSPRYKIIEKRQSVAFWCNPISGHATLYWYQQILGQGPKLLIQFQNNGVVDDSQLPKDRFSAERLKGVDSTLKIQPAKLEDSAVYLCASSPWLALNTEAFFGQGTRLTVV.

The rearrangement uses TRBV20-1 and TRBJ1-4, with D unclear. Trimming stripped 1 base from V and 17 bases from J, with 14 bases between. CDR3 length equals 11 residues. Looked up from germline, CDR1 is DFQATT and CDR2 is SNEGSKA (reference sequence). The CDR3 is CSARGGSRDFF. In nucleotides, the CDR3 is TGCAGTGCTAGAGGGGGTTCAAGAGATTTTTTT.

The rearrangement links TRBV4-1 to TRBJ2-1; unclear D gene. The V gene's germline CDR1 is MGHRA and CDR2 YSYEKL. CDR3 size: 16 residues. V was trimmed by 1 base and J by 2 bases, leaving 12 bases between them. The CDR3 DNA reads TGCGCCAGCAGCCAAGTGGACCTCTTGGCCTACAATGAGCAGTTCTTC. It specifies CASSQVDLLAYNEQFF.

The CDR3 protein is CATSASNTGELFF. DNA for the CDR3: TGTGCCACCAGTGCATCGAACACCGGGGAGCTGTTTTTT. This chain links TRBV24-1 with TRBJ2-2, with unresolved D. This CDR3 is built from 13 residues. Between the trimmed V and J ends, which lost 5 bases and 0 bases, there was a span of 3 bases. The germline gives CDR1 KGHDR, CDR2 SFDVKD.

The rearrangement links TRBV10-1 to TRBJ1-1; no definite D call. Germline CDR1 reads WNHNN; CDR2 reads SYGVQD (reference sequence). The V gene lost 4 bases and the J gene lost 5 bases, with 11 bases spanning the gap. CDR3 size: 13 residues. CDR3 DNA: TGCGCCAGCAGTGCGGATTCCCAAACTGAAGCTTTCTTT. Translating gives CASSADSQTEAFF.

Here the CDR3 DNA reads TGTGCCAGCTCCTCGGACAGTGCCTCCACTAATTCACCCCTCCACTTT. Encoded protein: CASSSDSASTNSPLHF. This chain joins TRBV18 and TRBJ1-6; the D gene is possibly TRBD1 (6 bases). V gave up 6 bases and J gave up 6 bases, with 18 bases separating them. Germline CDR1 is KGHSH and CDR2 is LQKENI. This CDR3 spans 16 amino acids.

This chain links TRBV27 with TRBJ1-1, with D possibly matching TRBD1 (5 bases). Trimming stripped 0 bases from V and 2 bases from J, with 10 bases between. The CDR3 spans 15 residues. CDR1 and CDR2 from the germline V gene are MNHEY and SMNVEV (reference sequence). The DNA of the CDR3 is TGTGCCAGCAGTTTATCAGGAACAGGCAACACTGAAGCTTTCTTT. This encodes CASSLSGTGNTEAFF.

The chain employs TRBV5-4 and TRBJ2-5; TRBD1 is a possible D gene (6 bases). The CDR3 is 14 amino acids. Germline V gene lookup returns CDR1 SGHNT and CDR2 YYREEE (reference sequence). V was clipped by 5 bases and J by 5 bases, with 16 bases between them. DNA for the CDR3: TGTGCCAGCAGTACCGGGACACTCCGGGAGACCCAGTACTTC. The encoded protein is CASSTGTLRETQYF.

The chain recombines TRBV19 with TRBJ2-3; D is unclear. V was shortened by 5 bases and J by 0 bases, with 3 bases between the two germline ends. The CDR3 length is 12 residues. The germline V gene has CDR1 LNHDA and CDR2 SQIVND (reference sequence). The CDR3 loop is CASSLSTDTQYF. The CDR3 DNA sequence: TGTGCCAGTAGTCTTAGCACAGATACGCAGTATTTT.

The CDR3 bases are TGTGCCAGCAGCTCCGGAACTGGGGGAGGCGGGCAGTACTTC. This encodes CASSSGTGGGGQYF. The chain recombines TRBV11-3 with TRBJ2-7; TRBD2 might be the D (6 bases). Trimming removed 4 bases at V and 9 bases at J, with 19 bases between. CDR1 SGHNT and CDR2 YENEEA come from the germline V gene. The CDR3 length is 14 residues.

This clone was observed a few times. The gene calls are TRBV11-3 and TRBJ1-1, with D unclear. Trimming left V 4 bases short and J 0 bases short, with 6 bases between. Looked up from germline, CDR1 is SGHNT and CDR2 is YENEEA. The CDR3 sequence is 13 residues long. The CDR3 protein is CASSSGLNTEAFF. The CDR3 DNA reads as TGTGCCAGCAGCTCAGGACTGAACACTGAAGCTTTCTTT.

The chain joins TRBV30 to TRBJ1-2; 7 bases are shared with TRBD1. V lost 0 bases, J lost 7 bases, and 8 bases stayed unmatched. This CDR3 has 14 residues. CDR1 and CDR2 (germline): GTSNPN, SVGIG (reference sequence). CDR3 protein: CAWSVLQGDSGYTF. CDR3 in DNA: TGTGCCTGGAGTGTACTCCAGGGGGATAGTGGCTACACCTTC.

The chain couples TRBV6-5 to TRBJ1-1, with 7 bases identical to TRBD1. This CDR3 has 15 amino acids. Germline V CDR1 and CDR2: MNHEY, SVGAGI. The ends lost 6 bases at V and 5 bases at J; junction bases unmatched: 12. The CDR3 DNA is TGTGCCAGCAGCCCCCTAGGGGGCGCGGGGACTGAAGCTTTCTTT. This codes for CASSPLGGAGTEAFF.

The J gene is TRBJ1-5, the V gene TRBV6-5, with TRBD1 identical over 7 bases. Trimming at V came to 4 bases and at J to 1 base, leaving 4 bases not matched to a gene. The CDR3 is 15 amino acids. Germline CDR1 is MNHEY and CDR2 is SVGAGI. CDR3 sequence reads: CASSSTGLSNQPQHF. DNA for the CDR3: TGTGCCAGCAGTTCGACAGGGTTGAGCAATCAGCCCCAGCATTTT.

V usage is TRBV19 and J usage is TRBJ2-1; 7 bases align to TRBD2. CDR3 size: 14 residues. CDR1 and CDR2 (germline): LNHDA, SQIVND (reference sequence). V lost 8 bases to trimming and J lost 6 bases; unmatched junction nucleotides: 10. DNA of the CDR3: TGTGCCAGTCAACGGTGGGGACTATCCAATGAGCAGTTCTTC. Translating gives CASQRWGLSNEQFF.

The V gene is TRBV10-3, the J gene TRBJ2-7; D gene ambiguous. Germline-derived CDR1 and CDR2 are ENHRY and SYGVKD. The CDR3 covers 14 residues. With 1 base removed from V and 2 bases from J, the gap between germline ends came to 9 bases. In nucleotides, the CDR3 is TGTGCCATCAGTGAGTTGAGAGGCACCTACGAGCAGTACTTC. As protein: CAISELRGTYEQYF.

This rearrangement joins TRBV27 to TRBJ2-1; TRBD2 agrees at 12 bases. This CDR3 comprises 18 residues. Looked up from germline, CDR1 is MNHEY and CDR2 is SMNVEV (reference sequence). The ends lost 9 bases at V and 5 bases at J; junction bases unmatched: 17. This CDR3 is CARNSTSGSWAIDNEQFF. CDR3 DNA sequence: TGTGCCAGGAACTCGACTAGCGGGAGTTGGGCTATCGACAATGAGCAGTTCTTC.

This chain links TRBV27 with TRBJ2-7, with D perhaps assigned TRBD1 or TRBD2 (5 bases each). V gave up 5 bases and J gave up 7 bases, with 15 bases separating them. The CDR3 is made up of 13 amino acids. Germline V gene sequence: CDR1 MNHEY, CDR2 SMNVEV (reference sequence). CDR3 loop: CASSPPGPGEQYF. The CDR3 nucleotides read TGTGCCAGCAGTCCTCCGGGACCGGGGGAGCAGTACTTC.

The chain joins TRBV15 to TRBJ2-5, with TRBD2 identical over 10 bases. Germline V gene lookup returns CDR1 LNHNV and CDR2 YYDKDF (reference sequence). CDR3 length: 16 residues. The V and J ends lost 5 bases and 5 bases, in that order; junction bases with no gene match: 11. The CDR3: CATSRRGASGGETQYF. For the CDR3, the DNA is TGTGCCACCAGCCGCCGGGGGGCTAGCGGGGGCGAGACCCAGTACTTC.

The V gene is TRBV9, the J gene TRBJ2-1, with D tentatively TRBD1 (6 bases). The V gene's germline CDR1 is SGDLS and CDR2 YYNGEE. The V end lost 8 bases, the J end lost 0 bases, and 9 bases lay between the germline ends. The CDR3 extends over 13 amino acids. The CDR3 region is CASTGSSYNEQFF. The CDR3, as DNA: TGTGCCAGTACAGGGAGCTCCTACAATGAGCAGTTCTTC.

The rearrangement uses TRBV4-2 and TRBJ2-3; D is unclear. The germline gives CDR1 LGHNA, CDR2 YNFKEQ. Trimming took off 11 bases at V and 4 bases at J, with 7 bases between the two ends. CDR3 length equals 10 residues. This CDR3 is CAGNSDTQYF. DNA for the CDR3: TGTGCCGGGAACTCAGATACGCAGTATTTT.

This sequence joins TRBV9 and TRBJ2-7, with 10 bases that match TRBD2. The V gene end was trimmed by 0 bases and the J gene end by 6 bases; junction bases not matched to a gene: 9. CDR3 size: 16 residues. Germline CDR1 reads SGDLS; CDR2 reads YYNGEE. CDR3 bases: TGTGCCAGCAGCGTAGGGACTAGCGGTGGCTCCGGCGAGCAGTACTTC. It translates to CASSVGTSGGSGEQYF.

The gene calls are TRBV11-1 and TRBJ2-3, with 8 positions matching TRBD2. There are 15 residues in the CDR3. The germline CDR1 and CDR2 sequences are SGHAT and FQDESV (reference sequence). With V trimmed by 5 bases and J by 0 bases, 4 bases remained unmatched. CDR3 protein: CASSRGGLSTDTQYF. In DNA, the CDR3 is TGTGCCAGCAGCCGGGGGGGGCTGAGCACAGATACGCAGTATTTT.

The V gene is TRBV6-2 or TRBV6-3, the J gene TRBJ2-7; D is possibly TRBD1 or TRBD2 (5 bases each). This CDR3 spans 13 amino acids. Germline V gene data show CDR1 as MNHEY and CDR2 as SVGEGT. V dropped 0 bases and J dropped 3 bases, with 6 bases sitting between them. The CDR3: CASSYSGVYEQYF. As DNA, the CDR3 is TGTGCCAGCAGTTACTCGGGGGTCTACGAGCAGTACTTC.

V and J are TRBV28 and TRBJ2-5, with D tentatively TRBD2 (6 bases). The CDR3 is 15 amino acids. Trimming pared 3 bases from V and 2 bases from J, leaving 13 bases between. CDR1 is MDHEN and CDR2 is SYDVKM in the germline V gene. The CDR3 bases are TGTGCCAGCAGTTTTGGGGGGACTCAACAAGAGACCCAGTACTTC. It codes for CASSFGGTQQETQYF.

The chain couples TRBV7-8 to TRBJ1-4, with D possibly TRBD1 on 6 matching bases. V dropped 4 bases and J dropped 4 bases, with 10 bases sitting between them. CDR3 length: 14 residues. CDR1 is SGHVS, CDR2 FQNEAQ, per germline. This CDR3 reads CASSSTGDNEKLFF. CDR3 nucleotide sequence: TGTGCCAGCAGCTCGACAGGAGATAATGAAAAACTGTTTTTT.